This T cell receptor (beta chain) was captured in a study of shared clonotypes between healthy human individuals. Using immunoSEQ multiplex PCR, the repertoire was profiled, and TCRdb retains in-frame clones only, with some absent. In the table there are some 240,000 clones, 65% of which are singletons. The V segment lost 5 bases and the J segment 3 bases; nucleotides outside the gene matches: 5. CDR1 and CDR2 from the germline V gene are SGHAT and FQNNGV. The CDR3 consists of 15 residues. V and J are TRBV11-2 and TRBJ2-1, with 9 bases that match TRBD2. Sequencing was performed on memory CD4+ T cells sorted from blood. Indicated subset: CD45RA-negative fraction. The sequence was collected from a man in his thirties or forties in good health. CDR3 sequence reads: CASSALAGLYNEQFF. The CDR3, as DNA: TGTGCCAGCAGCGCCCTAGCGGGACTCTACAATGAGCAGTTCTTC.